This T cell receptor beta chain emerged from a study of T-cell reconstitution after alpha-beta-depleted transplantation in children. Construction of the TCRbeta library involved unique molecular identifiers. Via MiXCR, TCRdb re-called the PCR reads, giving one row per CDR3 protein. Of hundreds of thousands of distinct CDR3 sequences in the sample, about 9.9% were seen once. Study-level points and caveats: One year after transplant, T-cell counts and diversity came mostly from newly produced T cells. The study reportedly traced alpha-beta T cells about two months after transplant to several hundred expanded graft clones. Day-60 TCRbeta diversity that was high in some patients was derived from surviving recipient T cells and thymic progenitors.

There are a few counts of this clonotype. The antigen remains undetermined. CDR1 is SGHTA and CDR2 is FQGNSA in the germline V gene. The CDR3 is made up of 16 amino acids. V dropped 1 base and J dropped 0 bases, with 7 bases sitting between them. The sequencing used peripheral blood, collected 180 days after TCRalphabeta/CD19-depleted stem cell transplant. The TCR comes from a male patient aged 2-15 years who had a stem cell transplant for chronic granulomatous disease, so the T cells may come from the graft donor. The genes are TRBV7-2 and TRBJ2-6; no clear D. This CDR3 is CASSLGPVSGANVLTF. The CDR3 nucleotides read TGTGCCAGCAGCTTAGGGCCCGTCTCTGGGGCCAACGTCCTGACTTTC.